These 3 T cell receptor beta chains share one sample of origin, sequenced in a study of T cell repertoires in cytomegalovirus infection. No antigen is known for these receptors. In TCRdb, the reads were re-called with MiXCR into one record per CDR3 protein. The sample has about 500,000 distinct CDR3 sequences; more than 30% are singletons. The sample was cultured PBMCs, taken from culture after CMV antigen stimulation. The receptor set was obtained from a human donor in good health (CMV status not recorded). Some clones in this sample may be carry-over from other donors' samples.

Only one count was recorded for this clonotype. This chain uses TRBV2 with TRBJ2-7; 7 positions match TRBD1. Germline CDR1 is SNHLY and CDR2 is FYNNEI. This CDR3 has 12 amino acids. After removal of 8 bases from V and 3 bases from J, the junction contained 4 bases not matched to a gene. CDR3 amino acids: CASLGDSYEQYF. DNA for the CDR3: TGTGCCAGCCTTGGGGACAGCTACGAGCAGTACTTC.

This clonotype has at least ten counts. J is TRBJ2-7 and V is TRBV28; D is unclear. The CDR3 totals 15 residues. CDR1 is MDHEN, CDR2 SYDVKM, per germline. V dropped 4 bases and J dropped 0 bases, with 13 bases sitting between them. The CDR3, as DNA: TGTGCCAGCAGTTCCCCCGGGCAAAACTCCTACGAGCAGTACTTC. Translating gives CASSSPGQNSYEQYF.

This clonotype was seen more than once but under ten times. V usage is TRBV7-8 and J usage is TRBJ1-3; D ambiguous. V was pared by 4 bases and J by 2 bases, with 12 bases between. This CDR3 is 15 amino acids long. CDR1 and CDR2 from the germline V gene are SGHVS and FQNEAQ. Here the CDR3 DNA reads TGTGCCAGCAGCTCTTCGGAGCTACCTGGAAACACCATATATTTT. Translating it yields CASSSSELPGNTIYF.